This TCR beta chain was identified in a study of T cells in Graves' hyperthyroidism and ophthalmopathy. Study-level findings and limits: In blood, most of the thyroid clonotypes expanded above 0.001 were also present.

CDR3 length: 12 residues. Trimming took 5 bases from V and 1 from J, leaving 8 bases between them. CDR1 is DFQATT, CDR2 SNEGSKA, per germline (reference sequence). RNA transcripts served as the template for amplifying TCR beta CDR3 regions. A first-round RT-PCR of the TCR CDR3 used the HTBI primer set. TCRdb reprocessed the multiplex PCR reads with MiXCR, giving one entry per CDR3 protein. The data show about 520,000 distinct CDR3 sequences, 20% to 25% seen once. With regard to this clonotype: Its matching antigen is unknown.

The gene calls are TRBV20-1 and TRBJ2-5; D is possibly TRBD1 (6 bases). Sequencing was performed on blood. This clonotype was obtained from a man younger than 30 with Graves' hyperthyroidism. The CDR3 sequence: CSAPDSQETQYF. CDR3 bases: TGCAGTGCTCCGGACAGCCAAGAGACCCAGTACTTC.